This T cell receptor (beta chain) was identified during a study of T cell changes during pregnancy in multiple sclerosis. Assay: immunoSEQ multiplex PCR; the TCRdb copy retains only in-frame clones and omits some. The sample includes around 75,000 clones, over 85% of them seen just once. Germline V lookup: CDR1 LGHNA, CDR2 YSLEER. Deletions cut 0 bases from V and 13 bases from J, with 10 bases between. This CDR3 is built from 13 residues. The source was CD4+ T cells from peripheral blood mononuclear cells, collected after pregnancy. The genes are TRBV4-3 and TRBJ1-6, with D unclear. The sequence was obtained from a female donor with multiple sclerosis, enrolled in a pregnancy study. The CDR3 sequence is CASSQDLLFPLHF. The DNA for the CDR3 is TGCGCCAGCAGCCAAGATCTTTTATTTCCCCTCCACTTT.